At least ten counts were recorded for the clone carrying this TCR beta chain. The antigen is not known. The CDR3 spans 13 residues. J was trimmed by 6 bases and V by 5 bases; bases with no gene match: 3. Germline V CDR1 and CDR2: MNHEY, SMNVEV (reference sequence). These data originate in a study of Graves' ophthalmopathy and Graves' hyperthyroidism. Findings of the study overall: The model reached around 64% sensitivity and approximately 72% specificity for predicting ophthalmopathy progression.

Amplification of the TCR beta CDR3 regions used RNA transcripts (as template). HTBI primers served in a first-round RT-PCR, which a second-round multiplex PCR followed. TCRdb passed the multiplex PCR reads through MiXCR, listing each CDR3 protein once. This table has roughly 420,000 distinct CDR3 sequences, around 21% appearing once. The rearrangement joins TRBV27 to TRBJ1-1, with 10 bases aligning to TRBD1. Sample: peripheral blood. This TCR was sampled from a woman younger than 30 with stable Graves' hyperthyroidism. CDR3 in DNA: TGTGCCAGCAGTCTTGGACAGGGGGCTGAAGCTTTCTTT. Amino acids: CASSLGQGAEAFF.